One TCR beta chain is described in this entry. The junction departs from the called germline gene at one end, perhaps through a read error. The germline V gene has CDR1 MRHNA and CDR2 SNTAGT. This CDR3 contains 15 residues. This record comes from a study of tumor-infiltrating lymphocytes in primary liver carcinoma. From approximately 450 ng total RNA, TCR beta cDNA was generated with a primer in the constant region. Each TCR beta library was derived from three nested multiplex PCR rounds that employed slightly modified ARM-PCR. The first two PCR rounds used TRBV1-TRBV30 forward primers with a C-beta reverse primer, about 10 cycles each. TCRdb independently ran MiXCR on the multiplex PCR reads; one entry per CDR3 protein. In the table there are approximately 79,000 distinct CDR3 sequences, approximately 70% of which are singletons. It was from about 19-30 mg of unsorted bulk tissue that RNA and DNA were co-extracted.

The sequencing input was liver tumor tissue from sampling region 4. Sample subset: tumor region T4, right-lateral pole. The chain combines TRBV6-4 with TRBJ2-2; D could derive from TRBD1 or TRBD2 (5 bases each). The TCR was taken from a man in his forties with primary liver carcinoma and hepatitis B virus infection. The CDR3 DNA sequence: TGTGCCAGCAGCCCCGGGCTAGCAGATACTGGGGGGCTGTTTTTT. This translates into CASSPGLADTGGLFF.